The clone carrying this T cell receptor beta chain was counted between two and nine times. The antigen is unknown. These data come from a study of cytomegalovirus exposure and HLA in healthy donors. General observations from the study: High specificity and sensitivity for cytomegalovirus status were reported for the classifier.

Germline CDR1 is MNHEY and CDR2 is SVGAGI. With 7 bases clipped from V and 7 bases from J, the junction kept 9 bases outside the gene matches. CDR3 size: 13 residues. These donors, healthy bone marrow donors, were studied. Researchers ran the PCR with 60 Vbeta and 13 Jbeta primers. The data were produced by immunoSEQ multiplex PCR, yet TCRdb's version contains in-frame clones alone and is incomplete. The repertoire holds about 150,000 clones, 86% seen once, with 1.5% to 2% in the top ten. The sample was PBMCs. This rearrangement joins TRBV6-5 to TRBJ1-1; 7 bases align to TRBD1. This TCR was recovered from a woman between 18 and 30 years old in good health and CMV-seronegative. The CDR3 DNA sequence: TGTGCCAGCAACCAAAGACAGGGCCTTGAAGCTTTCTTT. Translating it yields CASNQRQGLEAFF.